This T cell receptor beta chain was captured by sequencing in a study of T cell changes during pregnancy in multiple sclerosis. The junction had 1 base not matched to a gene; V was cut back by 0 bases and J by 6 bases. Per the germline V gene, CDR1 is SGHDT and CDR2 is YYEEEE. CDR3 length: 14 amino acids. Sequencing used immunoSEQ multiplex PCR; TCRdb keeps in-frame clones, though not all of them. The sample lists under 70,000 clones; 75% to 95% were seen once. The origin of this receptor is a female donor in good health, enrolled as a control in a pregnancy study. The chain couples TRBV5-6 to TRBJ2-2; 8 positions match TRBD1. The sequenced sample was peripheral blood, obtained after pregnancy. The CDR3 nucleotides are TGTGCCAGCAGCTTGGAACAGGGGGCCGGGGAGCTGTTTTTT. Protein: CASSLEQGAGELFF. Full variable domain (remainder filled in from reference TRBV5-6 and TRBJ2-2): DAGVTQSPTHLIKTRGQQVTLRCSPKSGHDTVSWYQQALGQGPQFIFQYYEEEERQRGNFPDRFSGHQFPNYSSELNVNALLLGDSALYLCASSLEQGAGELFFGEGSRLTVL.